This T cell receptor beta chain is drawn from a study of blood T cell repertoires in COVID-19. Study as a whole: Both acute and convalescent COVID-19 samples were obtained from the United States, Italy and Spain. PBMCs, B-cell-depleted T cells, or T cells were the source of the cDNA or gDNA that made up the material.

Under the authors' procedure: Amplification of reference gene primers provided the estimated nucleated cell counts. Produced via immunoSEQ multiplex PCR; TCRdb's table is partial and in-frame only. For V, J and clone size, that table is used; D and trimming come from the DNA. In the table there are 130,000 to 150,000 clones, approximately 85% of which are singletons. Germline V gene data show CDR1 as SGHRS and CDR2 as YFSETQ. This CDR3 spans 13 amino acids. Trimming took off 0 bases at V and 9 bases at J, with 12 bases between the two ends. The receptor comes from a human donor with acute or convalescent COVID-19. The donor label of this sample is uncertain. The chain couples TRBV5-1 to TRBJ1-2; D ambiguous. Sequenced material: peripheral blood. The CDR3 DNA reads TGCGCCAGCAGCTTGGAGGCCGGGAAACGCTACACCTTC. Translated, it gives CASSLEAGKRYTF.